A selection of T cell receptor beta chains follows, all from one sample in a study of OX40 agonist ivuxolimab in advanced cancers. Data came from immunoSEQ multiplex PCR; TCRdb stores just in-frame clones and leaves some out. The table includes fewer than 65,000 clones, around nine tenths detected once. This specimen consisted of CD4+ or CD8+ T cells sorted from blood, obtained in a trial of the OX40 agonist ivuxolimab. These receptor sequences come from an adult with an advanced solid tumor such as melanoma, head and neck, liver or kidney cancer. Each CDR3 is given with its conserved first and last residue. D genes are given only for firm matches. Expanded clones are given a class, and other clones once, few, many or no size at all.

size: NA; D: NA; V: TRBV9; J: TRBJ1-1; DNA: TGTGCCAGCAGCGGCGACATGAACACTGAAGCTTTCTTT; CDR3: CASSGDMNTEAFF
size: NA; D: TRBD2; V: TRBV5-1; J: TRBJ2-7; DNA: TGCGCCAGCAGCATGACTAGCGGGTCTTTGTCCTACGAGCAGTACTTC; CDR3: CASSMTSGSLSYEQYF
size: few; D: NA; V: TRBV21-1; J: TRBJ2-7; DNA: TGTGCCAGCAGCAAATCCTTGAGGTGGGACTACGAGCAGTACTTC; CDR3: CASSKSLRWDYEQYF
size: NA; D: NA; V: TRBV10-1; J: TRBJ1-4; DNA: TGCGCCAGCAGTGTTGGCCCTAATGAAAAACTGTTTTTT; CDR3: CASSVGPNEKLFF
size: NA; D: NA; V: TRBV18; J: TRBJ2-3; DNA: TGTGCCAGCTCCCAAAGCGATACGCAGTATTTT; CDR3: CASSQSDTQYF
size: NA; D: NA; V: TRBV5-1; J: TRBJ2-2; DNA: TGCGCCAGCAGCTTGGATCTAGCCGGGGAGCTGTTTTTT; CDR3: CASSLDLAGELFF
size: few; D: NA; V: TRBV7-9; J: TRBJ1-2; DNA: TGTGCCAGCAGCTCCAGGGTTTTCTATGGCTACACCTTC; CDR3: CASSSRVFYGYTF
size: NA; D: NA; V: TRBV18; J: TRBJ2-6; DNA: TGTGCCAGCTCACCAGTGAGGTCTGGGGCCAACGTCCTGACTTTC; CDR3: CASSPVRSGANVLTF
size: NA; D: NA; V: TRBV5-1; J: TRBJ1-2; DNA: TGCGCCAGCAGCTTGGTGCCGAGTAGTAACTATGGCTACACCTTC; CDR3: CASSLVPSSNYGYTF
size: NA; D: NA; V: TRBV6-7; J: TRBJ2-7; DNA: TGTGCCAGCAGTTACTTGACCCGGGACGCCTTCCACGAGCAGTACTTC; CDR3: CASSYLTRDAFHEQYF
size: NA; D: TRBD2; V: TRBV5-4; J: TRBJ2-7; DNA: TGTGCCAGCAGCCCAGGGACTAGCGGGAAAGGGCCCATCTACGAGCAGTACTTC; CDR3: CASSPGTSGKGPIYEQYF
size: NA; D: TRBD1; V: TRBV7-9; J: TRBJ1-1; DNA: TGTGCCAGCAGCTTAGCTCGGGTTCCACAGGGGGCCAACACTGAAGCTTTCTTT; CDR3: CASSLARVPQGANTEAFF
size: NA; D: NA; V: TRBV2; J: TRBJ1-6; DNA: TGTGCCAGCAGGGGCGACTCCTATAATTCACCCCTCCACTTT; CDR3: CASRGDSYNSPLHF
size: NA; D: NA; V: TRBV7-2; J: TRBJ2-7; DNA: TGTGCCAGCAGGCAAGGACCAGCCTACGAGCAGTACTTC; CDR3: CASRQGPAYEQYF
size: NA; D: NA; V: TRBV11-2; J: TRBJ1-3; DNA: TGTGCCAGCAGCCGAAGAGTCTCTGGAAACACCATATATTTT; CDR3: CASSRRVSGNTIYF
size: NA; D: NA; V: TRBV5-6; J: TRBJ1-1; DNA: TGTGCCAGCAGCTTGGCCCCAGAGACTGAAGCTTTCTTT; CDR3: CASSLAPETEAFF
size: NA; D: NA; V: TRBV5-1; J: TRBJ1-1; DNA: TGCGCCAGCAGCTTGGACTGGGCATTGAACACTGAAGCTTTCTTT; CDR3: CASSLDWALNTEAFF
size: NA; D: NA; V: TRBV6-1; J: TRBJ2-4; DNA: TGTGCCAGCAGTGAAAATTGGGGTATGGGAGCCAAAAACATTCAGTACTTC; CDR3: CASSENWGMGAKNIQYF
size: NA; D: TRBD2; V: TRBV4-1; J: TRBJ2-4; DNA: TGCGCCAGCAGCCAAGATTTTAGCGGGACCGGCAAAAACATTCAGTACTTC; CDR3: CASSQDFSGTGKNIQYF
size: NA; D: NA; V: TRBV27; J: TRBJ2-5; DNA: TGTGCCAGCAGTTTTAGTCCGGGAGAGACCCAGTACTTC; CDR3: CASSFSPGETQYF
size: NA; D: NA; V: TRBV7-2; J: TRBJ1-1; DNA: TGTGCCAGCAGCCCCGGCACGGGGTTTCGAACTGAAGCTTTCTTT; CDR3: CASSPGTGFRTEAFF
size: NA; D: NA; V: TRBV4-2; J: TRBJ1-2; DNA: TGTGCCAGCAGCCGACCAACGGGGGCAGACGTCGGCTATGGCTACACCTTC; CDR3: CASSRPTGADVGYGYTF
size: NA; D: NA; V: TRBV29-1; J: TRBJ1-1; DNA: TGCAGCGTTGGGGTCATGAACACTGAAGCTTTCTTT; CDR3: CSVGVMNTEAFF